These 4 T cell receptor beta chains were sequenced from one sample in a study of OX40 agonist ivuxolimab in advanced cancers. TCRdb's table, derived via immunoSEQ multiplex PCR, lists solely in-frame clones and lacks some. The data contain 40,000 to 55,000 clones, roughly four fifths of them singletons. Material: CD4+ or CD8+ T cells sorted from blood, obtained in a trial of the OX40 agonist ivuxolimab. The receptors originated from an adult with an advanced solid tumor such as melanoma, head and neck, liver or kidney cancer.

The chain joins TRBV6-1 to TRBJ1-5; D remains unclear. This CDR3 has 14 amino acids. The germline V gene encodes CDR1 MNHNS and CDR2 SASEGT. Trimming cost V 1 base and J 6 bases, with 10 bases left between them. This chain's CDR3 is CASSEVQTGQPQHF. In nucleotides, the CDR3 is TGTGCCAGCAGTGAAGTCCAGACGGGTCAGCCCCAGCATTTT.

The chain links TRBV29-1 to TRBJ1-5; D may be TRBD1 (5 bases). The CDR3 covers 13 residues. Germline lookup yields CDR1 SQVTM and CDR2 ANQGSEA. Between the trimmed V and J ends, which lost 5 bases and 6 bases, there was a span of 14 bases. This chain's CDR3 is CSVLGAVGQPQHF. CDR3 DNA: TGCAGCGTTTTAGGGGCGGTCGGTCAGCCCCAGCATTTT. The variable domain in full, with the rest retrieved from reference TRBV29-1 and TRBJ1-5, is SAVISQKPSRDICQRGTSLTIQCQVDSQVTMMFWYRQQPGQSLTLIATANQGSEATYESGFVIDKFPISRPNLTFSTLTVSNMSPEDSSIYLCSVLGAVGQPQHFGDGTRLSIL.

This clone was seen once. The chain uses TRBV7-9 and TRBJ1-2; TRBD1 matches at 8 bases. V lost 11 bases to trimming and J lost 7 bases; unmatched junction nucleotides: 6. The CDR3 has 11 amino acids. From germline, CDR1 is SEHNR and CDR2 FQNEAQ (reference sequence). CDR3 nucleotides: TGTGCCGGGGGGACAGGCGGTGGCTACACCTTC. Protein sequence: CAGGTGGGYTF.

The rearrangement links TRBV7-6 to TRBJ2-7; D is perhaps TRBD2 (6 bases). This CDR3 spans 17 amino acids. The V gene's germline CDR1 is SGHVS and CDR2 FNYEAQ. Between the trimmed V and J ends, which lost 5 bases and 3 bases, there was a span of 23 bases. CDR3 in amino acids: CASSPGGEGYESYEQYF. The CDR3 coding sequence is TGTGCCAGCAGCCCGGGCGGGGAAGGGTACGAGAGCTACGAGCAGTACTTC. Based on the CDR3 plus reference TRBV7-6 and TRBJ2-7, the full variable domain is GAGVSQSPRYKVTKRGQDVALRCDPISGHVSLYWYRQALGQGPEFLTYFNYEAQQDKSGLPNDRFSAERPEGSISTLTIQRTEQRDSAMYRCASSPGGEGYESYEQYFGPGTRLTVT.